The TCR beta chain under discussion was sequenced for a study of T cell clusters in autoimmune cytopenias (dated by TCRdb to about 2019). Regarding the complete study: Among healthy donor controls, the mean age was about 55 years, the median age was roughly 58 years, and about half of the roughly 43 were female. TRB sequencing reached a median depth of approximately 50,000 reads per sample and yielded a median of 2,350 distinct TRB clonotypes per sample. The study was designed to test whether a disease-specific immune repertoire signature usable as a blood-based biomarker is carried by autoimmune cytopenia patients. For primary cytopenia, about two dozen age-matched healthy donors were used as controls, and for secondary cytopenia, over 11 age-matched CLL patients were used as controls. In autoimmune cytopenia patients, peripheral blood TRB and IGH repertoires were sequenced during active disease and over treatment follow-up, together with healthy, CLL and autoimmune hepatitis controls. Autoimmune hepatitis repertoires were compared against more than 20 age- and sex-matched healthy donors.

Per sample, roughly 240 ng of peripheral blood genomic DNA, approximately 37,500 genome equivalents, was used for TRB amplification. This clonotype is medium-sized (0.01 to 0.1%) by its frequency; no count is available. Its antigen is still unknown. Overall study results and their limits: About 3.3-fold more exclusive TRB clusters were observed in healthy donors than in active autoimmune hepatitis patients, consistent with an autoimmunity-wide signature. The cluster-lack signature was not seen for secondary cytopenia versus CLL, apparently masked by the dominant lymphoma-associated repertoire. Shifts in the TRB repertoire, including less even repertoires in secondary cytopenia and CLL, were mostly a reflection of lymphoma bias and not of autoimmunity. The T cell clusters were defined in silico only, and their functional role remained to be validated experimentally. GLIPH suggested that primary autoimmune cytopenia patients lacked physiological T cell clusters: more than 40 clusters were exclusive to healthy donors versus some 16 exclusive to patients.

The germline V gene (reference sequence) specifies GTSNPN as CDR1 and SVGIG as CDR2. The CDR3 goes from the cysteine to the phenylalanine over 14 residues. No coding sequence is recorded. Multiplex PCR with a touch-down protocol amplified TRB rearrangements, with the TRB-A and TRB-B primer pools combined in a single tube. Two consecutive PCR reactions with Phusion HS II polymerase added Illumina adapters and sample indices to the amplicons. The amplicons were gel-purified using the NucleoSpin Gel and PCR Clean-up kit, after which quantification was performed by Qubit and quality was checked on an Agilent 2100 Bioanalyzer. Sequencing of the libraries was done on an Illumina MiSeq with 600-cycle, single-indexed, paired-end runs. The authors' analysis ran thus. TRB reads were aligned and assembled with MiXCR version 2.1.12 using the default MiXCR reference library. A clone was defined by each unique CDR3 nucleotide sequence, and the analysis included only productive sequences supported by at least two reads. To assess repertoire diversity, an R script computed alpha-parameterized diversity profiles (alpha 0 to 5), which included the Shannon (alpha 1) and Simpson (alpha 2) indices. The tcR package was used to compute combinatorial TRB VJ usage, which was then compared between cohorts by principal component analysis with ade4. TCRbeta CDR3s were clustered with GLIPH on cohort pairs matched by age and read depth, and cluster frequencies were compared by Wilcoxon test. After TCRdb reprocessed the reads, each CDR3 protein sequence was kept as one row, without DNA. The V and J calls were determined by TCRdb, not by the authors. The table for this sample lists about 5,000 distinct CDR3 sequences. Around a quarter of the sample lies in the top ten.

The data also belong to a second study, concerning T cell repertoires in aging, cancer and after chemotherapy. As that second study puts it: The donors fell into six age groups ranging from 30 or younger to 70 or older, and each group had at least three individuals. Healthy donor control TCR repertoires were recorded over several months to years and showed clear clonal overlap across re-sampling. Around 10 million TCR reads were contained in the full dataset. Significantly lower blood TCR diversity and higher clonality were observed in untreated patients with hematological or solid cancers than in age-matched healthy donors. In healthy donors, the decline in TCR diversity with age was mainly due to loss of richness, whereas in cancer patients loss of evenness also played a role. Median generation probability increased over the chemotherapy interval in both cancer cohorts, suggesting repertoire reconstitution through rebound thymic output. According to the authors, the repertoire data do not permit conclusions about immunological memory after chemotherapy. To look at immunoaging and at how T cells reconstitute after chemotherapy, the study profiled TCR beta repertoires in peripheral blood from both healthy donors and cancer patients. Alongside under 100 healthy donors serving as a reference group, the cohort included approximately 220 cancer patients, of whom about 94 had hematological cancers and 110 to 140 had solid cancers. MiXCR versions 2.12 and 3.0.5 were used to process TRB sequences. The repertoire metrics were Shannon diversity, evenness, clonality (defined as one minus evenness), and alpha-parameterized diversity profiles covering alpha 0 to 5. Generation probabilities of clones in paired pre- and post-chemotherapy samples were computed with the IGoR algorithm.

The sequencing sample was made of peripheral blood. Recombination connected TRBV30 to TRBJ1-4; without DNA, the TCRdb call of TRBD1 cannot be checked. This TCR was sampled from a human donor in good health. The CDR3 protein is CAWSRGRVGEKLFF.